Sequencing of this T cell receptor (beta chain) was carried out in a study of blood T cell repertoires in COVID-19. Overall study context: COVID-19 samples from acute and convalescent phases originated in the United States, Italy and Spain. PBMCs, B-cell-depleted T cells, or T cells were the source of the cDNA or gDNA that made up the material.

With V trimmed by 1 base and J by 7 bases, 10 bases remained unmatched. The CDR3 covers 16 residues. Germline V gives CDR1 SEHNR, CDR2 FQNEAQ (reference sequence). The Seattle patients, enrolled during active infection, were followed longitudinally. Original methodology: Reference gene primer amplification yielded estimated nucleated cell counts. TCRdb's table, derived via immunoSEQ multiplex PCR, lists solely in-frame clones and lacks some. The DNA was the basis for D and trimming; V, J and clone size are from that table. The sample lists over 150,000 clones; 70% to 90% were seen once. The clonotype was recovered from a woman aged 55-69 years with COVID-19, enrolled during active disease. The J gene is TRBJ2-1, the V gene TRBV7-9; TRBD2 aligns across 7 bases. Sequences were obtained from peripheral blood. The CDR3 loop reads CASSLVVVAGRNEQFF. The CDR3 coding sequence is TGTGCCAGCAGCTTAGTCGTGGTAGCGGGTAGAAATGAGCAGTTCTTC.